This T cell receptor beta chain emerged from a study of lymphopenia after photon versus proton radiotherapy. Findings of the study overall: Photon-treated patients lost naive T cells and TCR diversity; proton-treated stayed stable. After the lymphocyte nadir, photon-treated repertoires showed oligoclonal expansion, especially of CD8+ Temra cells. Post-nadir TCR diversity decline inversely tracked overall survival among those who died. Better survival with proton therapy was suggested as possible, not demonstrated.

Sequencing was performed with immunoSEQ multiplex PCR; in TCRdb, only in-frame clones are kept and a portion is missing. The sample shows 15,000 to 20,000 clones, approximately 92% of them seen only once. Per the germline V gene, CDR1 is SGHNT and CDR2 is YYREEE (reference sequence). The CDR3 is 14 residues long. The J segment lost 5 bases and the V segment lost 3 bases, leaving 4 bases of the junction unmatched. For this clone: Antigen specificity is unknown.

This chain uses TRBV5-4 with TRBJ2-3; 9 positions match TRBD1. The TCR sequence derives from a middle-aged woman with cholangiocarcinoma. The sample consisted of peripheral blood, taken from a patient treated with photon-based radiotherapy. Written as DNA, the CDR3 is TGTGCCAGCAGCTGGGGACAGGGAGGAGATACGCAGTATTTT. This sequence encodes CASSWGQGGDTQYF.